This T cell receptor (beta chain) came from a study of blood T cell repertoires in COVID-19. Study-level information: Collection of acute and convalescent COVID-19 samples took place in the United States, Italy and Spain. Sample material is recorded as cDNA or gDNA derived from T cells, B-cell-depleted T cells, or PBMCs.

In the source study's methods: Reference gene primer amplification gave nucleated cell count estimates. Sequencing used immunoSEQ multiplex PCR; TCRdb keeps in-frame clones, though not all of them. Clone size and the V and J calls come from that table; the DNA yielded D and trimming. The table records some 150,000 clones, 82% of them present only once. In regard to this clone: No conserved phenylalanine or tryptophan ends this CDR3, so it is likely a read error.

This TCR derives from a woman aged 70 to 79 with acute or convalescent COVID-19. Sequencing was carried out using peripheral blood.

CDR3 sequence reads: CASSTQAGTHYGYTL. The CDR3, as DNA: TGTGCCAGCAGTACGCAAGCAGGGACACACTATGGCTACACCCTC. The chain uses TRBV6-5 and TRBJ1-2; D might be TRBD1 (6 bases). Trimming pared 5 bases from V and 3 bases from J, leaving 16 bases between. This CDR3 has 15 amino acids. Looked up from germline, CDR1 is MNHEY and CDR2 is SVGAGI.